The clone carrying this TCR beta chain appeared many times. The CDR3 is 14 residues long. Germline CDR1 and CDR2: LNHDA and SQIVND (reference sequence). Trimming shortened V by 3 bases and J by 0 bases, and 6 bases separated the two germline ends. Time point noted: patch test 3, about 24 weeks after DPC sensitization. Stated treatment: therapeutic diphenylcyclopropenone sensitization with weekly scalp DPC. This specimen comes from a study of human T cells and chemical hapten exposure. Library construction involved attaching unique molecular identifiers to individual cDNA molecules, which allowed quantitative, reproducible TCR counting. Authors' processing steps: Sample TCR counts, which ranged from 23,224 to 690,600, had a median of around 93,000. TCRdb itself ran the RACE reads through MiXCR, one entry per CDR3 protein. TCRdb, not the authors, supplied the V and J calls. The sample lists roughly 69,000 distinct CDR3 sequences; 9.5% to 12% were seen once.

The sequencing used whole blood, collected in connection with sensitization to the hapten diphenylcyclopropenone (DPC). This chain links TRBV19 with TRBJ1-5; no clear D. This TCR derives from a woman aged 25 to 45 with alopecia areata. Some clones in this sample may be carry-over from other donors' samples. The CDR3 loop is CASSIRNSNQPQHF. The CDR3 DNA reads as TGTGCCAGTAGTATCCGTAATAGCAATCAGCCCCAGCATTTT.